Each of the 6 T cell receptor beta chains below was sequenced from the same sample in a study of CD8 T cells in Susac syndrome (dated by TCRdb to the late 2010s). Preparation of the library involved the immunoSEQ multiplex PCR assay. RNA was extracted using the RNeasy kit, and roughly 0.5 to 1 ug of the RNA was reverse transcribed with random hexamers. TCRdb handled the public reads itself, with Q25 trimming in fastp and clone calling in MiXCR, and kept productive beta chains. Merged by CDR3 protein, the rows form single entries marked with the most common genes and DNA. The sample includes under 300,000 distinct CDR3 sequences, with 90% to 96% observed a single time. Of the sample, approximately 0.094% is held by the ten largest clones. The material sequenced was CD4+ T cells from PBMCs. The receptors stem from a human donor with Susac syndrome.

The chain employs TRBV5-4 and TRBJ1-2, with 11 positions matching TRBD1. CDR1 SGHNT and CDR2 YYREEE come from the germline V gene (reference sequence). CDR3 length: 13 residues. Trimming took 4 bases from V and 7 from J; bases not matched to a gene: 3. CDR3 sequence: CASSPGQGAGYTF. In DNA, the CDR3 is TGTGCCAGCAGCCCAGGACAGGGGGCTGGCTACACCTTC.

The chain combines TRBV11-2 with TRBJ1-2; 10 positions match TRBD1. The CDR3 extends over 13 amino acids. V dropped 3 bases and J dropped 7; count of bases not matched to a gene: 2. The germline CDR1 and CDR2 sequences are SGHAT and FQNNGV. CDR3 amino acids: CASSLDRGSGYTF. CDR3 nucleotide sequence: TGTGCCAGCAGCTTGGACAGGGGGAGTGGCTACACCTTC.

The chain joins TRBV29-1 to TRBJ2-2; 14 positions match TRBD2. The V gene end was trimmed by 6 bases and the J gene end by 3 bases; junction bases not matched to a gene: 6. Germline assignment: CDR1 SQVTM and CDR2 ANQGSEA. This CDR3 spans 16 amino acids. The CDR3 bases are TGCAGCGTCCTGGGACTAGCGGGAGCTCACACCGGGGAGCTGTTTTTT. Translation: CSVLGLAGAHTGELFF.

CDR3 DNA: TGTGCCAGCTCACCGGGGCTGGGAGAAAACTATGGCTACACCTTC. Protein sequence: CASSPGLGENYGYTF. The rearrangement uses TRBV18 and TRBJ1-2; possible D gene TRBD1, 5 bases. V gave up 3 bases and J gave up 2 bases, with 13 bases separating them. CDR3 length: 15 amino acids. The germline gives CDR1 KGHSH, CDR2 LQKENI.

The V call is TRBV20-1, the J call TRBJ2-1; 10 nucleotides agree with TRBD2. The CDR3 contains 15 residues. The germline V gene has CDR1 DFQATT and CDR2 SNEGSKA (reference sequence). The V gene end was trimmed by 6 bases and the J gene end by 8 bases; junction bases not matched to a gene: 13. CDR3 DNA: TGCAGTGCCCTCTCCGGCGGGACTAGCGAGGATGAGCAGTTCTTC. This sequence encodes CSALSGGTSEDEQFF.

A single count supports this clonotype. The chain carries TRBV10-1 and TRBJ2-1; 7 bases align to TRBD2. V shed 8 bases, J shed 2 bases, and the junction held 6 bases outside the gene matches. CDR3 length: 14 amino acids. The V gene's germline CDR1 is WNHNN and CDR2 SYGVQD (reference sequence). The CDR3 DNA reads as TGCGCCAGCGGCTTCGGGAGGCCCTACAATGAGCAGTTCTTC. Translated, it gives CASGFGRPYNEQFF.